This TCR beta chain was obtained from a study of shared clonotypes between healthy human individuals. Looking at the study overall: CD4 naive and CD4 memory each took three plates per donor, while CD8 naive took two and CD8 memory one.

Memory CD4+ cells were the fraction left after CD45RA+ naive selection. Sequencing used immunoSEQ multiplex PCR; TCRdb keeps in-frame clones, though not all of them. The sample has 2,500,000 or so clones; roughly nine tenths are singletons. Sequences were obtained from naive CD4+ T cells sorted from blood. Subset given: CD45RA+ positively selected. The origin of this receptor is a man between 18 and 29 years old in good health.

The CDR3 here is CASSNGLKPVGEANTEAFF. The CDR3 nucleotides are TGTGCCAGCAGCAATGGCCTAAAACCTGTTGGCGAGGCGAACACTGAAGCTTTCTTT. This chain connects TRBV21-1 to TRBJ1-1. TRBV21-1 is a pseudogene segment. This CDR3 is 19 amino acids long.